This TCR beta chain stems from a study of blood T cell repertoires in COVID-19. Study-wide background: COVID-19 samples collected from the United States, Italy and Spain covered acute and convalescent phases.

Clones were sequenced by immunoSEQ multiplex PCR, and TCRdb holds only the in-frame ones, with some missing. The top ten clones hold just over 7% of a sample with about 240,000 clones, roughly 87% of them seen once. The ends were cut back, 0 bases at V and 1 base at J, with 10 bases in the middle. Germline CDR1 SGHTS, CDR2 YDEGEE. This CDR3 spans 15 amino acids. Sequences were obtained from peripheral blood. The TCR originated in a man aged 55 to 70 who had recovered from COVID-19. The gene calls are TRBV5-8 and TRBJ1-1; D not certain. The CDR3 spells CASSLGVGANTEAFF. The CDR3 DNA reads TGTGCCAGCAGCTTGGGGGTTGGAGCGAACACTGAAGCTTTCTTT.